The 5 T cell receptor beta chains presented below share a single source sample, sequenced in a study of beta chain features in type 1 diabetes. Reverse transcription of all isolated RNA meant that expressed TCRB transcripts were sequenced. TCRdb's copy holds only in-frame clones and misses some; the assay was immunoSEQ multiplex PCR. The table has under 300,000 clones, around a quarter seen once. The source material was central memory CD4+ T cells from blood. These receptors were collected from a man under 40 in good health.

The sample holds a few counts of this clone. J is TRBJ2-5 and V is TRBV5-6, with unresolved D. With 0 bases removed from V and 4 bases from J, the gap between germline ends came to 7 bases. Germline V CDR1 and CDR2: SGHDT, YYEEEE. The CDR3 spans 13 residues. The CDR3, as DNA: TGTGCCAGCAGCTTGGTCGGCCCAGAGACCCAGTACTTC. Protein sequence: CASSLVGPETQYF.

The J gene is TRBJ2-2, the V gene TRBV30; maybe TRBD2 (5 bases). Germline lookup yields CDR1 GTSNPN and CDR2 SVGIG (reference sequence). This CDR3 comprises 11 residues. V lost 2 bases to trimming and J lost 11 bases, with 9 bases between them. The CDR3 bases are TGTGCCTGGAGTTTCGGGGTCGAGCTGTTTTTT. Its translation is CAWSFGVELFF.

The gene calls are TRBV7-2 and TRBJ2-7; D possibly corresponds to TRBD2 (5 bases). The CDR3 has 13 residues. The V end was cut by 4 bases, the J end by 1 base, with 8 bases between. From germline, CDR1 is SGHTA and CDR2 FQGNSA. The CDR3 coding sequence is TGTGCCAGCAGCTCTAGGACTTCCTACGAGCAGTACTTC. Residues: CASSSRTSYEQYF.

The rearrangement joins TRBV15 to TRBJ2-3; possibly TRBD1 for D (5 bases). Trimming shortened V by 1 base and J by 2 bases, and 10 bases separated the two germline ends. Germline V gene data show CDR1 as LNHNV and CDR2 as YYDKDF (reference sequence). This CDR3 is 15 amino acids long. The CDR3 reads CATSRGTKDTDTQYF. The CDR3 coding sequence is TGTGCCACCAGCAGAGGGACAAAAGACACAGATACGCAGTATTTT.

This clone was seen a handful of times. This chain uses TRBV18 with TRBJ1-3, with a tentative D call TRBD1 (5 bases). The ends were cut back, 6 bases at V and 3 bases at J, with 21 bases in the middle. The length of the CDR3 is 17 residues. Looked up from germline, CDR1 is KGHSH and CDR2 is LQKENI. CDR3 amino acids: CASSRGPGTEVGNTIYF. CDR3 nucleotides: TGTGCCAGCTCCCGAGGGCCGGGGACGGAGGTTGGAAACACCATATATTTT.